A single sample gave rise to the 11 T cell receptor beta chains below, sequenced in a study of Tregs in tolerant kidney transplant recipients. Mixed chimerism was transient after nonmyeloablative marrow transplants from related graft donors. The assay was immunoSEQ multiplex PCR, and TCRdb's table has in-frame clones only and misses some. Here the sample table reports tens of thousands of clones. This specimen was CD4+ T cells from blood (PBMCs), taken 24 months after the transplant. Source of these receptors: a human patient who received a combined kidney and bone marrow transplant. Certain T cells may be donor cells from the graft.

Concerning this clone: The sequence runs out 3 residues before the end of the CDR3; the remainder is reconstructed from the germline J gene. The chain joins TRBV5-1 to TRBJ2-3; 12 nucleotides agree with TRBD2. The CDR3 covers 16 residues. Germline CDR1 SGHRS, CDR2 YFSETQ. The ends lost 4 bases at V and 4 bases at J; junction bases unmatched: 7. CDR3 bases read: TGCGCCAGCAGCATGCCTAGCGGGAGGGCCGCAGATACG. As protein: CASSMPSGRAADT. The full CDR3 sequence reads CASSMPSGRAADTQYF.

Details on this clone: The CDR3 end lies 3 residues beyond the end of the read and is filled in from the germline J gene. The genes are TRBV29-1 and TRBJ2-7; 11 bases are a match to TRBD2. V trimming: 6 bases; J trimming: 0 bases; junction bases outside the gene matches: 7. The CDR3 totals 15 residues. CDR1 and CDR2 (germline): SQVTM, ANQGSEA. This CDR3 reads CSVGTSGSFSYEQYF. The covered CDR3 bases are TGCAGCGTCGGTACTAGCGGGAGTTTCTCCTACGAG.

In the case of this clone: Read coverage stops 3 residues before the CDR3 terminus; the germline J gene supplies the remainder. The V and J genes are TRBV11-2 and TRBJ1-3; no clear D. The CDR3 is 13 residues long. V shed 3 bases and J shed 0 bases, with 3 bases lying between them. Germline lookup yields CDR1 SGHAT and CDR2 FQNNGV. The chain's CDR3 is CASSFLSGNTIYF. The CDR3 DNA, read in part, is TGTGCCAGCAGCTTTCTCTCTGGAAACACC.

CDR3 DNA, as far as it was read: TGCAGTGCTAGACAGGACAGGTCCTGGGGCAATGAG. This gives the protein CSARQDRSWGNE. The CDR3, in full, reads CSARQDRSWGNEQFF. V gene TRBV20-1 combines with J gene TRBJ2-1; 7 nucleotides align to TRBD1. The read ends 3 residues shy of where the CDR3 ends; the end is completed using the germline J gene. CDR3 length: 15 amino acids. Germline CDR1 is DFQATT and CDR2 is SNEGSKA (reference sequence). Trimming cost V 2 bases and J 6 bases; bases outside gene matches: 10.

Concerning this clone: With the read ending 3 residues before the CDR3 end, the germline J gene is used to fill in that end. The genes are TRBV7-9 and TRBJ1-4; D is ambiguous. The CDR3 is 13 residues long. From germline, CDR1 is SEHNR and CDR2 FQNEAQ (reference sequence). The CDR3 loop reads CASSHTGLYELFF. CDR3 DNA, as far as it was read: TGTGCCAGCAGCCATACCGGACTTTATGAA.

A remark on this clone: Read coverage stops 3 residues before the CDR3 terminus; the germline J gene supplies the remainder. V and J are TRBV7-9 and TRBJ1-1; D is undetermined. Trimming removed 3 bases from V and 3 bases from J, with 8 bases in between. CDR3 length: 13 residues. Germline lookup yields CDR1 SEHNR and CDR2 FQNEAQ (reference sequence). The CDR3 loop is CASSFGEDTEAFF. CDR3 bases read: TGTGCCAGCAGCTTCGGGGAGGACACTGAA.

Details on this clone: The CDR3 end falls 3 residues outside the read, so it is completed with the germline J gene. The J gene is TRBJ2-7, the V gene TRBV16; D perhaps matches TRBD1 (6 bases). This CDR3 comprises 14 residues. Germline CDR1 and CDR2: KGHSY and FQNENV. Trimming stripped 2 bases from V and 2 bases from J, with 10 bases between. CDR3 loop: CASSQRGQTYEQYF. The sequenced CDR3 bases are TGTGCCAGCAGCCAAAGGGGACAAACCTACGAG.

In terms of frequency, this clone is medium-sized. The DNA ends 3 residues before the CDR3 does, and the rest of the CDR3 is filled in from the germline J gene. The chain links TRBV7-3 to TRBJ2-2; D not resolved. This CDR3 comprises 13 residues. The V gene's germline CDR1 is SGHTA and CDR2 FQGTGA. Trimming left V 2 bases short and J 6 bases short, with 7 bases between. CDR3: CASSLPGPGELFF. The CDR3 bases that were read are TGTGCCAGCAGCTTACCCGGTCCCGGGGAG.

CDR3 sequence reads: CASSQFRDRGDSPLHF. The CDR3 DNA, read in part, is TGTGCCAGCTCACAATTCCGGGACAGGGGTGATTCACCC. The rearrangement uses TRBV18 and TRBJ1-6; 10 bases align to TRBD1. The read is 3 residues too short to cover the CDR3 end, so that end is filled in from the germline J gene. The CDR3 sequence is 16 residues long. CDR1 is KGHSH and CDR2 is LQKENI in the germline V gene. V lost 4 bases, J lost 8 bases, and 8 bases stayed unmatched.

The part of the CDR3 DNA that was read is TGCGCCAGCAGCATACTCCCACGGGGAAGCTCCTACAATGAG. Its translation: CASSILPRGSSYNE. The whole CDR3 sequence reads CASSILPRGSSYNEQFF. The chain is built from TRBV5-1 and TRBJ2-1, with D perhaps matching TRBD2 (5 bases). With the read ending 3 residues before the CDR3 end, the germline J gene is used to fill in that end. Germline lookup yields CDR1 SGHRS and CDR2 YFSETQ. The CDR3 consists of 17 residues. V was clipped by 4 bases and J by 0 bases, with 17 bases between them.

A word on this clone: Coverage ceases 3 residues before the CDR3 finishes, and the germline J gene fills in the end. The chain uses TRBV5-1 and TRBJ2-2, with 8 bases fitting TRBD1. Trimming took 4 bases from V and 4 from J; bases not matched to a gene: 3. The CDR3 length is 14 residues. The germline V gene encodes CDR1 SGHRS and CDR2 YFSETQ. CDR3 DNA, as far as it was read: TGCGCCAGCAGCCTGGACAGGGCCACCGGGGAG. Amino acids: CASSLDRATGE. The CDR3, in full, reads CASSLDRATGELFF.